This is a list of T cell receptor beta chains from one sample in a study of blood T cell repertoires in COVID-19. Repertoires were generated with immunoSEQ multiplex PCR, while TCRdb's copy carries only in-frame clones and drops some. The sample includes under 200,000 clones, around 89% of them seen just once. The specimen was peripheral blood. Receptors originate from a man aged 35-49 years with active or convalescent COVID-19. The CDR3 runs from the conserved cysteine through the conserved F or W. Each record gives: J gene, V gene, CDR3 protein.

>TRBJ2-7|TRBV5-6
CASRFTHATYEQYF
>TRBJ1-5|TRBV28
CASSHDRGNQPQHF
>TRBJ2-7|TRBV27
CASSSLLFYEQYF
>TRBJ1-4|TRBV6-5
CASPLRQEKLFF
>TRBJ1-1|TRBV5-4
CASQKGGQVNTEAFF
>TRBJ1-2|TRBV29-1
CSVEQGAGYGYTF
>TRBJ2-5|TRBV5-1
CASSVSGTGWNQQETQYF
>TRBJ1-3|TRBV3-1/TRBV3-2
CASSEYGQGAGNTIYF
>TRBJ2-3|TRBV5-1
CASSLRLRGGTDTQYF
>TRBJ2-3|TRBV5-1
CASSLETGTDTQYF
>TRBJ2-7|TRBV19
CASSPGWGAVKPYEQYF
>TRBJ2-3|TRBV29-1
CSVTMGAPDTQYF
>TRBJ2-7|TRBV2
CAIYRGLGYEQYF
>TRBJ1-2|TRBV5-1
CASSATTGNRDGYTF
>TRBJ2-2|TRBV25-1
CASSDTQPNTGELFF
>TRBJ1-1|TRBV18
CASSPGWSEAFF
>TRBJ2-5|TRBV19
CASSTTGEETQYF
>TRBJ1-3|TRBV7-9
CASSLAGATPGNTIYF
>TRBJ2-7|TRBV6-1
CASSEVFLYEQYF
>TRBJ2-7|TRBV28
CASSAYTGYEQYF
>TRBJ1-2|TRBV19
CASSRRATGQGVYYTF
>TRBJ1-4|TRBV28
CASSTQGVREKLFF
>TRBJ1-6|TRBV6-1
CASSEFQTQAPLHF
>TRBJ2-7|TRBV20-1
CSARGRYEQYF
>TRBJ2-6|TRBV28
CASSAGTGAPSGANVLTF
>TRBJ1-3|TRBV18
CASWSSGNTIYF
>TRBJ2-3|TRBV7-2
CASSTRLSSSADTQYF
>TRBJ1-2|TRBV19
CASSIEAVDYGYTF
>TRBJ1-5|TRBV4-2
CASSQDRAGMVSNQPQHF
>TRBJ1-3|TRBV20-1
CSADSGNTIYF
>TRBJ2-1|TRBV11-1
CASSFKQDEQFF
>TRBJ2-3|TRBV11-3
CASSPRREADTQYF
>TRBJ1-1|TRBV9
CASSDKFTDTNTEAFF
>TRBJ1-5|TRBV12-3/TRBV12-4
CASRGTANQPQHF
>TRBJ1-2|TRBV27
CASSLSGGHGYTF
>TRBJ1-1|TRBV2
CASSESGGTEAFF
>TRBJ1-5|TRBV28
CASSSQRQGTQPQHF
>TRBJ1-1|TRBV9
CASSPRSGQANTEAFF
>TRBJ1-2|TRBV6-6
CASRKGLTEYYGYTF
>TRBJ1-1|TRBV29-1
CSVVVRQGKSHMSTEAFF
>TRBJ2-7|TRBV7-9
CASSSTDRGYEQYF
>TRBJ2-5|TRBV5-1
CASSDRREETQYF
>TRBJ1-2|TRBV5-4
CASSPGQGRTYGYTF
>TRBJ1-1|TRBV19
CASTVTGGRTEAFF
>TRBJ1-1|TRBV5-1
CASSLVQGDTEAFF
>TRBJ2-2|TRBV30
CAWKIAAGSVTGELFF
>TRBJ1-1|TRBV2
CASSGQGIMNTEAFF
>TRBJ2-3|TRBV5-1
CASSRRGGSTDTQYF
>TRBJ1-6|TRBV11-2
CASTQEGIMNSPLHF
>TRBJ2-2|TRBV27
CASSDRDLNTGELFF
>TRBJ1-3|TRBV12-5
CASGYNGNTIYF
>TRBJ1-2|TRBV5-1
CASSLVPGNGYTF
>TRBJ2-5|TRBV18
CASSTQETQYF
>TRBJ2-2|TRBV10-3
CAISDGSSGGIGELFF